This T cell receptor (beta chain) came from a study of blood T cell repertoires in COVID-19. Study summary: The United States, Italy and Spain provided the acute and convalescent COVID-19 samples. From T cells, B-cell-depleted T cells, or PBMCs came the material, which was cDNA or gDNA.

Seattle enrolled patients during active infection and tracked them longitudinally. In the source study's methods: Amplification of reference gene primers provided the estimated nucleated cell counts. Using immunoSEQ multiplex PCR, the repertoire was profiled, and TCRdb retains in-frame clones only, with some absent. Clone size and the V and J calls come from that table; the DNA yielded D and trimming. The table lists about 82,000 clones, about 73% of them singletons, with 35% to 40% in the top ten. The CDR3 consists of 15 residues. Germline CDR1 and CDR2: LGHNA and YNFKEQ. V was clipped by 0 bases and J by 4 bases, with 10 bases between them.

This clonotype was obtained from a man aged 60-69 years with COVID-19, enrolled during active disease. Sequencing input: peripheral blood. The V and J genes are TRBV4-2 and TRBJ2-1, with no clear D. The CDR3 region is CASSQDLGSYNEQFF. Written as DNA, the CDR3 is TGTGCCAGCAGCCAAGATCTGGGCAGTTACAATGAGCAGTTCTTC.